These T cell receptor beta chains were read from a single sample in a study of blood T cell repertoires in COVID-19. TCRdb keeps only in-frame clones here, not all; method: immunoSEQ multiplex PCR. The profile shows some 60,000 clones, about nine tenths of them singletons. What was sequenced was peripheral blood. Receptors originate from a man aged 60-69 years with acute or convalescent COVID-19. Each CDR3 is given with its conserved first and last residue. Clone size is not always given. Where it is, it says once, few, many or a class for expanded clones.

j_call v_call clone_size cdr3_aa
TRBJ1-6 TRBV5-4 NA CASSPDQGSNSPLHF
TRBJ1-5 TRBV9 NA CASSVGGGARNQPQHF
TRBJ1-2 TRBV27 NA CASSTRFFEGLNGYTF
TRBJ2-7 TRBV19 NA CASSETEPRVLTYEQYF
TRBJ2-3 TRBV3-1/TRBV3-2 NA CASSQDPWHTQYF
TRBJ2-5 TRBV5-1 few CASSLLTGTGVETQYF
TRBJ1-1 TRBV6-5 NA CASRSTGSGTEAFF
TRBJ2-5 TRBV6-1 NA CASSERVPGAQYF
TRBJ1-1 TRBV3-1/TRBV3-2 NA CASSRDQGPNTEAFF
TRBJ2-5 TRBV11-1 NA CASSLDFAQETQYF
TRBJ2-7 TRBV11-3 once CASSLSSNSYEQYF
TRBJ2-1 TRBV19 NA CASSIRSGSSYNEQFF
TRBJ1-2 TRBV9 NA CASSATHSGSSKNYGYTF
TRBJ2-7 TRBV5-1 NA CASSPAGSYYEQYF
TRBJ2-1 TRBV5-1 NA CASSLVPNSGHEQFF
TRBJ2-7 TRBV5-1 NA CASSLGGTGTYEQYF
TRBJ1-1 TRBV3-1/TRBV3-2 NA CASSHQGQGAGTEAFF
TRBJ1-2 TRBV9 NA CASSESPGTSYGYTF
TRBJ1-4 TRBV19 NA CASSNTGGWSEKLFF
TRBJ1-1 TRBV29-1 NA CSVGSGKMGTEAFF
TRBJ2-1 TRBV18 NA CASSPQRGGIAYNEQFF
TRBJ2-3 TRBV7-9 NA CASSLPGDYTDTQYF
TRBJ1-1 TRBV4-2 NA CASSPTDSRTEAFF
TRBJ1-1 TRBV10-3 NA CAISTTGFEAFF
TRBJ1-5 TRBV6-5 NA CASSGDSHQPQHF
TRBJ1-1 TRBV25-1 NA CASSEYSWSVTEAFF
TRBJ2-1 TRBV9 NA CASSVSPGGFPYNEQFF
TRBJ2-6 TRBV11-2 NA CASSLEGRSGANVLTF
TRBJ1-1 TRBV5-8 once CASSPQGLGVDTEAFF
TRBJ1-2 TRBV2 once CASSAGVYGYTF
TRBJ2-1 TRBV19 NA CASNRVGEQFF
TRBJ1-1 TRBV9 few CASSVAGNTEAFF
TRBJ1-2 TRBV24-1 NA CATSDAGTGHNYGYTF
TRBJ1-3 TRBV2 few CASSQRPGISGNTIYF
TRBJ1-6 TRBV30 NA CAWGRGPTSPLHF
TRBJ2-4 TRBV5-4 NA CASSFPGTGDLAKNIQYF
TRBJ1-1 TRBV6-6 once CASSLITQNTEAFF
TRBJ1-3 TRBV2 NA CASSEREPGNTIYF
TRBJ2-6 TRBV7-3 NA CASSFSSGISGANVLTF
TRBJ2-7 TRBV6-5 NA CASRPGTRTPYEQYF
TRBJ2-7 TRBV18 NA CASSSGGARSYEQYF
TRBJ2-3 TRBV29-1 once CSAEAGVSRGGSGADTQYF
TRBJ1-1 TRBV4-1 NA CASSHLPEGGINTEAFF
TRBJ1-4 TRBV2 NA CASSLQDRLGEKLFF
TRBJ1-2 TRBV6-5 few CASSLSGTDYGYTF
TRBJ2-2 TRBV3-1/TRBV3-2 NA CASSVALELFF
TRBJ1-4 TRBV9 NA CASSDRAGTTNEKLFF
TRBJ2-7 TRBV4-1 NA CASSQVASFEEQYF
TRBJ1-1 TRBV4-1 NA CASSQDTGVDTEAFF
TRBJ2-7 TRBV18 once CASSPYTGGDEQYF
TRBJ2-3 TRBV19 NA CASSHPRGTDTQYF
TRBJ1-1 TRBV18 NA CASSPLGTGSNTEAFF
TRBJ2-1 TRBV7-9 few CASSLRSNRGLLSEQFF
TRBJ1-5 TRBV5-8 NA CASSLGQANQPQHF
TRBJ1-2 TRBV29-1 NA CSVEAGTGSYGYTF
TRBJ2-1 TRBV29-1 NA CSVSRARYNEQFF
TRBJ1-6 TRBV9 NA CASSVGGFERSSPLHF
TRBJ1-1 TRBV7-8 NA CASSYRETNTEAFF
TRBJ1-2 TRBV6-5 NA CASRGGNYGYTF
TRBJ2-7 TRBV19 NA CASRHGGDFQHEQYF